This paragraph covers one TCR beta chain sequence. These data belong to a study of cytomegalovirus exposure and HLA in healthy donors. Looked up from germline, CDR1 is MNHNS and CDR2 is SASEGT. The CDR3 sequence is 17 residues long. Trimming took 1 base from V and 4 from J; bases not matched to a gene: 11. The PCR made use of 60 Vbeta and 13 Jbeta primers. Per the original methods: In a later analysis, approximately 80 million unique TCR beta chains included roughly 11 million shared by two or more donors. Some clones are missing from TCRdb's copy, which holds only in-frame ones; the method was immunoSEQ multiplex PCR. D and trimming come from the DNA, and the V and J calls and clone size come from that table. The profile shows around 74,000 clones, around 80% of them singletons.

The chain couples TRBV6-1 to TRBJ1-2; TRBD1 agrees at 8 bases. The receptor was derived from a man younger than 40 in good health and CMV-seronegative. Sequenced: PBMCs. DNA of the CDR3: TGTGCCAGCAGTGAAGGAGGGACAGGTCCAAGGGGCTATGGCTACACCTTC. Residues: CASSEGGTGPRGYGYTF.